Described below is a single TCR beta chain sequence and its context. As originally analysed: Amplifying reference gene primers gave estimates of nucleated cell counts. Method: immunoSEQ multiplex PCR; TCRdb's copy keeps in-frame clones and lacks some. V, J and clone size are taken as reported in that table, and D and trimming were inferred from the DNA itself. This table holds tens of thousands of clones, about 89% found once. The data belong to a study of blood T cell repertoires in COVID-19. The V end lost 1 base, the J end lost 3 bases, and 9 bases lay between the germline ends. The V gene's germline CDR1 is LGHNA and CDR2 YSLEER. This CDR3 is 14 amino acids long.

The sequence was obtained from a human donor in a cohort sampled during active COVID-19. The chain links TRBV4-3 to TRBJ1-1, with D perhaps TRBD1 (5 bases). Material for sequencing was peripheral blood. The CDR3 loop is CASSQATVYTEAFF. For the CDR3, the DNA is TGCGCCAGCAGCCAAGCGACAGTGTACACTGAAGCTTTCTTT.